This T cell receptor (beta chain) was identified in a study of blood T cell repertoires in COVID-19. Study in general: The samples span acute and convalescent COVID-19 from the United States, Italy and Spain. PBMCs, B-cell-depleted T cells, or T cells provided the cDNA or gDNA that made up the material.

Authors' methods: Scientists estimated how many nucleated cells there were by amplifying reference gene primers. Profiled with immunoSEQ multiplex PCR; TCRdb holds only in-frame clones, not every one. The D gene and trimming were derived from the DNA, and the V and J assignments and clone size from that table. The repertoire holds about 230,000 clones, approximately 90% seen once, with approximately 10% in the top ten. Seattle enrolled patients during active infection and tracked them longitudinally. Germline V CDR1 and CDR2: KGHSH, LQKENI. The V and J ends lost 3 bases and 7 bases, in that order; junction bases with no gene match: 6. The CDR3 totals 15 residues.

This chain links TRBV18 with TRBJ1-6, with 7 bases matching TRBD1. This receptor was identified in a man aged 45-60 years with COVID-19, enrolled during active disease. Sequencing used peripheral blood. The CDR3 reads CASSPRDSQNSPLHF. CDR3 nucleotide sequence: TGTGCCAGCTCACCTAGGGACAGCCAGAATTCACCCCTCCACTTT.